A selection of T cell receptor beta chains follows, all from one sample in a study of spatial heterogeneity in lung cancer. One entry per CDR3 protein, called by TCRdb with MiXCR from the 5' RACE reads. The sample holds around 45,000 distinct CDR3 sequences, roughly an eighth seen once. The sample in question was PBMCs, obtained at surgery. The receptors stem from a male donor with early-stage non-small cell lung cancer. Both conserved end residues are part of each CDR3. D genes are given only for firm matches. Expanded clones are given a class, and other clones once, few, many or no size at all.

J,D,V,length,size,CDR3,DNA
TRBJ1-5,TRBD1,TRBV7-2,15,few,CASSLATGHHQPQHF,TGTGCCAGCAGCTTAGCGACAGGGCACCATCAGCCCCAGCATTTT
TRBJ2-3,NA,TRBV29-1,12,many,CSVDISSEAQYF,TGCAGCGTTGACATCTCGTCAGAGGCGCAGTATTTT
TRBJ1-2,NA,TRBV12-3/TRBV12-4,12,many,CASSGRLYGYTF,TGTGCCAGCAGCGGCAGACTCTATGGCTACACCTTC
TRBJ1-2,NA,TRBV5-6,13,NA,CASSFGDRSGYTF,TGTGCCAGCAGCTTTGGAGACAGATCCGGCTACACCTTC
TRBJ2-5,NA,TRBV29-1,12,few,CSVCRDQETQYF,TGCAGCGTTTGTAGGGACCAAGAGACCCAGTACTTC
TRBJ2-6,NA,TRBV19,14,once,CASSIDYGANVLTF,TGTGCCAGTAGTATAGACTACGGGGCCAACGTCCTGACTTTC
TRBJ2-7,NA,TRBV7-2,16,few,CASSLAPQGGTYEQYF,TGTGCCAGCAGCTTAGCACCCCAGGGTGGGACCTACGAGCAGTACTTC
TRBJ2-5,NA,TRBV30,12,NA,CAWSVRGETQYF,TGTGCCTGGAGTGTGAGAGGGGAGACCCAGTACTTC
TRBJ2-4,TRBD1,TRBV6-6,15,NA,CASSPPGQGSNIQYF,TGTGCCAGCAGTCCCCCGGGACAGGGGTCAAACATTCAGTACTTC
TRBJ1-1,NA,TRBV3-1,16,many,CASSQPPGRPNTEAFF,TGTGCCAGCAGCCAACCTCCTGGACGGCCGAACACTGAAGCTTTCTTT
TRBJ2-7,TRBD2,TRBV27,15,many,CASRLAGGRTYEQYF,TGTGCCAGCAGACTAGCGGGGGGCCGGACCTACGAGCAGTACTTC
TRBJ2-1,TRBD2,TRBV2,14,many,CASRGTSGGNEQFF,TGTGCCAGCAGGGGGACTAGCGGGGGCAATGAGCAGTTCTTC
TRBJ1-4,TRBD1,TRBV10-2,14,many,CASGTGGNDEKLFF,TGCGCCAGCGGAACAGGGGGGAATGATGAAAAACTGTTTTTT
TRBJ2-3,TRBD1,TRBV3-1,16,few,CASSTRTGGSTDTQYF,TGTGCCAGCAGCACCCGGACAGGGGGTAGCACAGATACGCAGTATTTT
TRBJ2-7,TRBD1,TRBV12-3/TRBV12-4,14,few,CASSLLQGVHEQYF,TGTGCCAGCAGTTTACTACAGGGGGTCCACGAGCAGTACTTC
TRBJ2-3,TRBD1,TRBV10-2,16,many,CASSDQGRGPTDTQYF,TGCGCCAGCAGTGATCAGGGTAGGGGGCCCACAGATACGCAGTATTTT
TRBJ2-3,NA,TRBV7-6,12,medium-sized,CASSFSTDTQYF,TGTGCCAGCAGCTTCAGCACAGATACGCAGTATTTT
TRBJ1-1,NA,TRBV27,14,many,CASSLQGANTEAFF,TGTGCCAGCAGTTTACAGGGAGCGAACACTGAAGCTTTCTTT
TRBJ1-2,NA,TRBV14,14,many,CASSQELAGRGYTF,TGTGCCAGCAGCCAAGAGCTCGCAGGGCGGGGCTACACCTTC
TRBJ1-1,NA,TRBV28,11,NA,CASSSEREAFF,TGTGCCAGCAGTTCGGAGAGGGAAGCTTTCTTT
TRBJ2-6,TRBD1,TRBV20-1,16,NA,CSAYDRGSSGANVLTF,TGCAGTGCCTACGACAGGGGCAGCTCTGGGGCCAACGTCCTGACTTTC
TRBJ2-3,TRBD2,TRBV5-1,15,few,CASSSGTSGTDTQYF,TGCGCCAGCAGCTCTGGGACTAGCGGCACAGATACGCAGTATTTT
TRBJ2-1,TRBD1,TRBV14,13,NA,CASSQSPGGIEFF,TGTGCCAGCAGCCAAAGCCCAGGGGGCATTGAGTTCTTC
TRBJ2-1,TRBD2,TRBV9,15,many,CASSPLASSYNEQFF,TGTGCCAGCAGCCCACTAGCGAGCTCCTACAATGAGCAGTTCTTC
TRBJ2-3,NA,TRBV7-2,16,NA,CASSTTSGVLGDTQYF,TGTGCCAGCAGCACCACTAGTGGGGTTCTCGGAGATACGCAGTATTTT
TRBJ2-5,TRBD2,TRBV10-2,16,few,CASRPGLAGGPETQYF,TGCGCCAGCAGACCGGGACTAGCGGGGGGGCCGGAGACCCAGTACTTC
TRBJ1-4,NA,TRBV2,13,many,CASSQDSGEKLFF,TGTGCCAGCAGCCAAGACAGCGGAGAAAAACTGTTTTTT
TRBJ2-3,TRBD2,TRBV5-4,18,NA,CASSLMGHGLASTDTQYF,TGTGCCAGCAGCTTGATGGGACACGGACTAGCTAGCACAGATACGCAGTATTTT
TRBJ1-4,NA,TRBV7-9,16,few,CASSLDRQTRNEKLFF,TGTGCCAGCAGCTTGGACAGACAGACCCGCAATGAAAAACTGTTTTTT
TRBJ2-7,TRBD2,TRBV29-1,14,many,CSVTLLAGDDEQYF,TGCAGCGTCACCCTACTAGCGGGAGATGACGAGCAGTACTTC
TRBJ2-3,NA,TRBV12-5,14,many,CASGGTPSPDTQYF,TGTGCTAGTGGCGGGACACCCAGTCCAGATACGCAGTATTTT
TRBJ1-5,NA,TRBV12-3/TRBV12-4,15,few,CASTPSGGINQPQHF,TGTGCCAGCACCCCTTCGGGGGGGATCAATCAGCCCCAGCATTTT
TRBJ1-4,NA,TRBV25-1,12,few,CASSDHNEKLFF,TGTGCCAGCAGTGATCACAATGAAAAACTGTTTTTT
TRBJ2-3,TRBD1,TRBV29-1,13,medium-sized,CSVDRQGADTQYF,TGCAGCGTTGACCGGCAGGGGGCAGATACGCAGTATTTT
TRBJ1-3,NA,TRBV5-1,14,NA,CASSLGPYGNTIYF,TGCGCCAGCAGCTTGGGTCCATATGGAAACACCATATATTTT
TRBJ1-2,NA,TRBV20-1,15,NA,CSARDPRVGNYGYTF,TGCAGTGCTAGAGATCCCCGTGTAGGTAACTATGGCTACACCTTC
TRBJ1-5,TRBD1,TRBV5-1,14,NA,CASSPGQGSQPQHF,TGCGCCAGCAGCCCAGGACAGGGGAGCCAGCCCCAGCATTTT
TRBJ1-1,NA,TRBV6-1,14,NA,CASSEAQEYTEAFF,TGTGCCAGCAGTGAAGCGCAAGAATACACTGAAGCTTTCTTT
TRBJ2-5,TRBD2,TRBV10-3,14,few,CAISESREGETQYF,TGTGCCATCAGTGAGTCTCGGGAGGGGGAGACCCAGTACTTC
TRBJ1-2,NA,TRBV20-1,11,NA,CSARGLRAATF,TGCAGTGCTAGAGGATTAAGGGCGGCCACCTTC
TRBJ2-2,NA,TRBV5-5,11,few,CASRGGGELFF,TGTGCCAGCAGAGGGGGCGGGGAGCTGTTTTTT
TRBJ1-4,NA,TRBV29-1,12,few,CSAWTGGEKLFF,TGCAGCGCATGGACCGGAGGTGAAAAACTGTTTTTT
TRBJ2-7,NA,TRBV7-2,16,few,CASSWGWGRKSYEQYF,TGTGCCAGCAGCTGGGGTTGGGGGAGGAAGTCCTACGAGCAGTACTTC
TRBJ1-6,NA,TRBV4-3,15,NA,CASSQDRQENSPLHF,TGCGCCAGCAGCCAAGATAGACAGGAGAATTCACCCCTCCACTTT
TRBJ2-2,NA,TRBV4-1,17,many,CASSRVVVGAGTGELFF,TGCGCCAGCAGCCGAGTTGTAGTAGGGGCCGGCACCGGGGAGCTGTTTTTT
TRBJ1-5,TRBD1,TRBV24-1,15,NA,CATSDPGQGAQPQHF,TGTGCCACCAGTGACCCCGGACAGGGCGCCCAGCCCCAGCATTTT
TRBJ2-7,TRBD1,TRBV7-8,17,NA,CASSLVGQYSTFREQYF,TGTGCCAGCAGCTTAGTGGGACAGTACTCTACGTTTCGGGAGCAGTACTTC
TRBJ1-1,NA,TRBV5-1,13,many,CASSLDGYTEAFF,TGCGCCAGCAGCCTGGACGGGTACACTGAAGCTTTCTTT
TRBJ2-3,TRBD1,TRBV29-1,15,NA,CSVEGQGGFTDTQYF,TGCAGCGTTGAAGGACAGGGGGGGTTCACAGATACGCAGTATTTT
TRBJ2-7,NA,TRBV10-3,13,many,CAISRDTSYEQYF,TGTGCCATCAGCCGGGACACCTCTTACGAGCAGTACTTC
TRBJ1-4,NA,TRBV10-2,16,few,CASSDWGEVTNEKLFF,TGCGCCAGCAGTGACTGGGGGGAGGTAACTAATGAAAAACTGTTTTTT
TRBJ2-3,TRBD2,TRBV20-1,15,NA,CSARSPSGGAYTQYF,TGCAGTGCTAGATCCCCTAGCGGGGGGGCCTATACGCAGTATTTT
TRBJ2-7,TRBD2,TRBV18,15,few,CASSPGLAGGYEQYF,TGTGCCAGCTCACCAGGACTAGCGGGCGGTTACGAGCAGTACTTC
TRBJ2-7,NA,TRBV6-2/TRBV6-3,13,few,CASSSGGSYEQYF,TGTGCCAGCAGTTCAGGGGGGTCCTACGAGCAGTACTTC
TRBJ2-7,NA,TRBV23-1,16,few,CASSQSYRVVLYEQYF,TGCGCCAGCAGTCAATCCTACAGGGTGGTCCTCTACGAGCAGTACTTC
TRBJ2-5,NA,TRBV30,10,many,CAWGLETQYF,TGTGCCTGGGGCCTGGAGACCCAGTACTTC
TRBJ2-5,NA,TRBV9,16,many,CASSVGLAGSQETQYF,TGTGCCAGCAGCGTAGGCCTTGCGGGGAGCCAAGAGACCCAGTACTTC
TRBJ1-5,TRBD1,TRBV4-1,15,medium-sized,CASSQEVTGDQPQHF,TGCGCCAGCAGCCAAGAAGTTACAGGGGATCAGCCCCAGCATTTT
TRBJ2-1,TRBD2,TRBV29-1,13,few,CSVLTSGRNEQFF,TGCAGCGTTCTAACTAGCGGGAGAAATGAGCAGTTCTTC
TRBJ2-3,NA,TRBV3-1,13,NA,CASSPTGADTQYF,TGTGCCAGCAGCCCTACGGGGGCAGATACGCAGTATTTT